These T cell receptor beta chains were read from a single sample in a study of long-term antiretroviral therapy in people with HIV. TCRdb's copy holds only in-frame clones and misses some; the assay was immunoSEQ multiplex PCR. This table has over 25,000 clones, 90% to 95% appearing once. Sequencing was performed on unsorted PBMCs, taken roughly 7.1 years after starting antiretroviral therapy. Source of these receptors: a man in his forties or fifties with HIV. Both conserved end residues are part of each CDR3. D genes are given only for firm matches. Expanded clones are given a class, and other clones once, few, many or no size at all.

v_gene: TRBV19
abundance: NA
j_gene: TRBJ2-7
d_gene: NA
CDR3aa: CASRGGGRHEQYF
CDR3nt: TGTGCCAGTAGAGGAGGAGGGAGGCACGAGCAGTACTTC

v_gene: TRBV7-2
abundance: NA
j_gene: TRBJ2-2
d_gene: NA
CDR3aa: CASSPVATGELFF
CDR3nt: TGTGCCAGCAGCCCAGTAGCCACCGGGGAGCTGTTTTTT

v_gene: TRBV6-5
abundance: few
j_gene: TRBJ1-1
d_gene: NA
CDR3aa: CASSLGTDTEAFF
CDR3nt: TGTGCCAGCAGCCTAGGGACGGACACTGAAGCTTTCTTT

v_gene: TRBV7-8
abundance: NA
j_gene: TRBJ1-5
d_gene: NA
CDR3aa: CASSGGGQPQHF
CDR3nt: TGTGCCAGCAGCGGTGGCGGTCAGCCCCAGCATTTT

v_gene: TRBV10-3
abundance: NA
j_gene: TRBJ2-2
d_gene: NA
CDR3aa: CAISYRGEGELFF
CDR3nt: TGTGCCATCAGTTACAGAGGGGAAGGGGAGCTGTTTTTT

v_gene: TRBV5-4
abundance: few
j_gene: TRBJ1-6
d_gene: TRBD1
CDR3aa: CASSFPLGQGSSPLHF
CDR3nt: TGTGCCAGCAGCTTCCCCCTCGGACAGGGGAGTTCACCCCTCCACTTT

v_gene: TRBV28
abundance: NA
j_gene: TRBJ1-2
d_gene: TRBD1
CDR3aa: CASSFPAHRGDGYTF
CDR3nt: TGTGCCAGCAGTTTTCCTGCCCACAGGGGGGATGGCTACACCTTC

v_gene: TRBV5-1
abundance: NA
j_gene: TRBJ2-3
d_gene: NA
CDR3aa: CASSSDALVTDTQYF
CDR3nt: TGCGCCAGCAGCTCAGACGCCCTAGTAACAGATACGCAGTATTTT

v_gene: TRBV30
abundance: NA
j_gene: TRBJ1-5
d_gene: NA
CDR3aa: CAWSTTGNSNQPQHF
CDR3nt: TGTGCCTGGAGTACTACAGGGAATAGCAATCAGCCCCAGCATTTT

v_gene: TRBV14
abundance: NA
j_gene: TRBJ1-1
d_gene: NA
CDR3aa: CASSQVGGWHEAFF
CDR3nt: TGTGCCAGCAGCCAAGTTGGCGGCTGGCATGAAGCTTTCTTT

v_gene: TRBV11-3
abundance: NA
j_gene: TRBJ2-5
d_gene: TRBD2
CDR3aa: CASSRGVGETQYF
CDR3nt: TGTGCCAGCAGCCGGGGGGTAGGGGAGACCCAGTACTTC

v_gene: TRBV30
abundance: NA
j_gene: TRBJ1-2
d_gene: NA
CDR3aa: CAWSVSRGIGYTF
CDR3nt: TGTGCCTGGAGTGTAAGTCGGGGTATCGGCTACACCTTC

v_gene: TRBV11-1
abundance: NA
j_gene: TRBJ2-2
d_gene: TRBD2
CDR3aa: CASSIVSSSGGNTGELFF
CDR3nt: TGTGCCAGCAGCATAGTTTCTTCTAGCGGGGGGAACACCGGGGAGCTGTTTTTT

v_gene: TRBV11-2
abundance: NA
j_gene: TRBJ2-1
d_gene: NA
CDR3aa: CASSWGNEQFF
CDR3nt: TGTGCCAGCAGCTGGGGGAATGAGCAGTTCTTC

v_gene: TRBV13
abundance: NA
j_gene: TRBJ2-3
d_gene: TRBD2
CDR3aa: CASSPRGLAGNTDTQYF
CDR3nt: TGTGCCAGCAGCCCCCGCGGGCTAGCGGGGAACACAGATACGCAGTATTTT

v_gene: TRBV14
abundance: NA
j_gene: TRBJ1-1
d_gene: NA
CDR3aa: CASSLELNTEAFF
CDR3nt: TGTGCCAGCAGCCTTGAGTTGAACACTGAAGCTTTCTTT